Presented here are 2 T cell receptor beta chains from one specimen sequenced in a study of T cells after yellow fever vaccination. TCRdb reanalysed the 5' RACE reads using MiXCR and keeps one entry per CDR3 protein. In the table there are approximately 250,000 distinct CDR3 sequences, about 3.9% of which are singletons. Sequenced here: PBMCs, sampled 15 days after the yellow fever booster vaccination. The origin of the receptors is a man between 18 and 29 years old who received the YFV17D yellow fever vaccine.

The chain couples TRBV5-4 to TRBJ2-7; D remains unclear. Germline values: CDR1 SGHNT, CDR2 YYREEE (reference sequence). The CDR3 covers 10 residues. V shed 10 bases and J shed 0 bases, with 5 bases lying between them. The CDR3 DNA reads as TGTGCCGGCTACTCCTACGAGCAGTACTTC. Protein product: CAGYSYEQYF.

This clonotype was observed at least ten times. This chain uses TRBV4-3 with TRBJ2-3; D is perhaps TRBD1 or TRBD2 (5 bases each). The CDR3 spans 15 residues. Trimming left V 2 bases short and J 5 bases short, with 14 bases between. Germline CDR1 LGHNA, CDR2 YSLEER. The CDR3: CASSQRGGIRDTQYF. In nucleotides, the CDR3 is TGCGCCAGCAGCCAACGTGGGGGAATACGAGATACGCAGTATTTT.